The source of this T cell receptor (beta chain) is a study of blood T cells in healthy people across ages. The total RNA that was extracted per sample amounted to at least 5 micrograms. Germline lookup yields CDR1 MGHRA and CDR2 YSYEKL. CDR3 length: 14 amino acids. Study-wide results and limits: Older age went with lower TCR beta diversity per million T cells, in a roughly linear way. It was found that TCR beta diversity correlated strongly with the percentage of naive T cells.

Of note for this clonotype: The antigen remains unidentified.

Next came a second PCR, run for about 7 to 11 cycles, which used a sample-barcoded 5' primer along with a J-beta primer mix. From the 5' RACE reads, TCRdb called clonotypes with MiXCR, one entry per CDR3 protein. The sample has about 1.4 million distinct CDR3 sequences, almost 60% seen once. The sequence was collected from a man aged 18 to 29 in good health. This rearrangement joins TRBV4-1 to TRBJ2-5; tentative D call: TRBD1 (6 bases). TRBJ2-7 matches the DNA end more closely, so the J call is doubtful. Sequencing used blood. CDR3 amino acids: CASSLRDNNYEQYF. CDR3 sequence (DNA): TGCGCCAGCAGCCTCCGGGACAATAACTACGAGCAGTACTTC.